A single T cell receptor beta chain is shown here with its context. The record originates from a study of OX40 agonist ivuxolimab in advanced cancers. The wider study: The study enrolled dose-escalation patients with hepatocellular carcinoma, melanoma, renal cell or head and neck cancer. Partial responses were observed in three patients, of whom one had hepatocellular carcinoma and two had cutaneous melanoma.

Trimming stripped 4 bases from V and 6 bases from J, with 11 bases between. Germline loops: CDR1 SGHDT, CDR2 YYEEEE. The CDR3 is 14 residues long. Assay: immunoSEQ multiplex PCR; the TCRdb copy retains only in-frame clones and omits some. The repertoire has about 73,000 clones, around 88% of them found once; the top ten carry 2.5% to 3.5%. This rearrangement joins TRBV5-6 to TRBJ1-6; D gene uncertain. The sequencing here drew on CD4+ or CD8+ T cells sorted from blood, taken in a trial of the OX40 agonist ivuxolimab. This clonotype originated in an adult with an advanced solid tumor such as melanoma, head and neck, liver or kidney cancer. The DNA of the CDR3 is TGTGCCAGCAGCCTAGGACGGTTTAATTCACCCCTCCACTTT. It translates to CASSLGRFNSPLHF.